These 23 T cell receptor beta chains came from one sample sequenced in a study of Ad26.COV2.S vaccination and SARS-CoV-2 variants. Indicated treatment: around 19 received Ad26.COV2.S at low or high dose, single or two shots; roughly five received placebo; per-sample allocation not given. Specimen acquisition occurred on day 63 following the initial vaccine or placebo injection. Sequencing was performed with immunoSEQ multiplex PCR; in TCRdb, only in-frame clones are kept and a portion is missing. The sample contains some 350,000 clones, 85% to 90% of which appear only once. This specimen was peripheral blood, taken in a trial of Ad26.COV2.S vaccine versus placebo. The receptors stem from a person between 18 and 59 years old who received the Ad26.COV2.S COVID-19 vaccine or a placebo.

CDR3 region: CASSFQGSTEAFF. DNA of the CDR3: TGCGCCAGCAGCTTCCAGGGTAGCACTGAAGCTTTCTTT. The genes are TRBV5-1 and TRBJ1-1, with D possibly being TRBD1 (5 bases). V was cut by 2 bases and J by 4 bases, with 9 bases left in between. The CDR3 length is 13 residues. The germline gives CDR1 SGHRS, CDR2 YFSETQ.

The chain joins TRBV19 to TRBJ1-1, with D perhaps matching TRBD1 (5 bases). V shed 8 bases and J shed 7 bases, with 14 bases lying between them. This CDR3 region has 12 residues. Germline lookup yields CDR1 LNHDA and CDR2 SQIVND (reference sequence). CDR3 sequence: CASGSGGGEAFF. The CDR3 DNA is TGTGCCAGTGGCTCCGGGGGGGGTGAAGCTTTCTTT.

This rearrangement joins TRBV4-3 to TRBJ1-2; D is perhaps TRBD1 (5 bases). Per the germline V gene, CDR1 is LGHNA and CDR2 is YSLEER. The CDR3 sequence is 15 residues long. V was cut by 5 bases and J by 4 bases, with 17 bases left in between. The CDR3: CASSFSGPSSYGYTF. The CDR3 nucleotides are TGCGCCAGCAGCTTCTCGGGGCCATCATCCTATGGCTACACCTTC.

This clone came up once. The rearrangement links TRBV28 to TRBJ1-1; 8 bases line up with TRBD1. The CDR3 totals 12 residues. Looked up from germline, CDR1 is MDHEN and CDR2 is SYDVKM. V dropped 8 bases and J dropped 7; count of bases not matched to a gene: 6. As DNA, the CDR3 is TGTGCCAGCGGACAGGGCCCTGTTGAAGCTTTCTTT. The encoded protein is CASGQGPVEAFF. The full variable domain, in which reference TRBV28 and TRBJ1-1 provide the parts outside the CDR3, is DVKVTQSSRYLVKRTGEKVFLECVQDMDHENMFWYRQDPGLGLRLIYFSYDVKMKEKGDIPEGYSVSREKKERFSLILESASTNQTSMYLCASGQGPVEAFFGQGTRLTVV.

The chain employs TRBV3-1 (or the pseudogene TRBV3-2) and TRBJ2-2; 10 bases are a match to TRBD2. Trimming removed 7 bases from V and 7 bases from J; junction bases left unmatched: 9. Germline V gene sequence: CDR1 LGHDT, CDR2 YNNKEL (reference sequence). The CDR3 extends over 15 amino acids. CDR3 residues: CASKALAGAGGELFF. The CDR3 nucleotides read TGTGCCAGCAAAGCCCTAGCGGGAGCCGGCGGGGAGCTGTTTTTT.

This clone was recorded only once. The chain has TRBV11-2 and TRBJ2-3; D is perhaps TRBD2 (6 bases). This CDR3 has 15 amino acids. V lost 2 bases and J 3 bases, leaving 12 bases between the germline ends. Germline V lookup: CDR1 SGHAT, CDR2 FQNNGV. The DNA of the CDR3 is TGTGCCAGCAGCTTAAGGGCTAGCGTGACAGATACGCAGTATTTT. Encoded protein: CASSLRASVTDTQYF.

The chain recombines TRBV4-3 with TRBJ1-2, with 9 bases lining up with TRBD1. The CDR3 is 14 residues long. V was clipped by 3 bases and J by 7 bases; unmatched bases: 6. The germline gives CDR1 LGHNA, CDR2 YSLEER. This CDR3 reads CASSHLGQGSGYTF. CDR3 bases: TGCGCCAGCAGCCACCTGGGACAGGGTAGTGGCTACACCTTC.

The chain uses TRBV6-2 or TRBV6-3 and TRBJ2-1; 9 bases are shared with TRBD2. CDR3 length: 18 residues. Per germline, CDR1 MNHEY and CDR2 SVGEGT. V lost 3 bases, J lost 3 bases, and 12 bases stayed unmatched. CDR3 DNA sequence: TGTGCCAGCAGTTATGGGACTAGCAGCCAGTACTTCTACAATGAGCAGTTCTTC. It yields the protein CASSYGTSSQYFYNEQFF.

V and J are TRBV7-6 and TRBJ1-1; the D is unclear. Trimming left V 2 bases short and J 1 base short, with 5 bases between. Germline V gene sequence: CDR1 SGHVS, CDR2 FNYEAQ. CDR3 length: 13 residues. The CDR3 coding sequence is TGTGCCAGCAGCTTATCGAGGAACACTGAAGCTTTCTTT. Translated: CASSLSRNTEAFF. The full variable domain, completed using reference TRBV7-6 and TRBJ1-1, is GAGVSQSPRYKVTKRGQDVALRCDPISGHVSLYWYRQALGQGPEFLTYFNYEAQQDKSGLPNDRFSAERPEGSISTLTIQRTEQRDSAMYRCASSLSRNTEAFFGQGTRLTVV.

The J gene is TRBJ2-3, the V gene TRBV29-1; D is ambiguous. The CDR3 totals 14 residues. V lost 2 bases, J lost 3 bases, and 12 bases lay in between. The germline V gene encodes CDR1 SQVTM and CDR2 ANQGSEA. In nucleotides, the CDR3 is TGCAGCGTTGAACGTTTGGCAGCAACAGATACGCAGTATTTT. Encoded protein: CSVERLAATDTQYF.

The chain carries TRBV28 and TRBJ1-3, with no clear D. The V end was cut by 10 bases, the J end by 0 bases, with 13 bases between. This CDR3 contains 14 residues. Germline V gives CDR1 MDHEN, CDR2 SYDVKM. The CDR3 protein is CATVRGLSGNTIYF. The CDR3, as DNA: TGTGCCACCGTGCGTGGACTCTCTGGAAACACCATATATTTT.

J is TRBJ1-2 and V is TRBV6-6; D might be TRBD1 (6 bases). The germline gives CDR1 MNHNY, CDR2 SVGAGI (reference sequence). The CDR3 has 16 residues. The ends were cut back, 6 bases at V and 2 bases at J, with 19 bases in the middle. CDR3 amino acids: CASSRLQGESNYGYTF. Here the CDR3 DNA reads TGTGCCAGCAGCAGATTACAGGGAGAGTCCAACTATGGCTACACCTTC.

This sequence joins TRBV7-7 and TRBJ2-2; 14 positions agree with TRBD2. The germline V gene has CDR1 SSHAT and CDR2 FNYEAQ (reference sequence). The length of the CDR3 is 17 residues. V lost 2 bases to trimming and J lost 4 bases; unmatched junction nucleotides: 3. In DNA form, the CDR3 reads TGTGCCAGCAGCTTACCGGGACTAGCGGGAGCCACCGGGGAGCTGTTTTTT. This translates into CASSLPGLAGATGELFF. Full variable domain (rest looked up from reference TRBV7-7 and TRBJ2-2): GAGVSQSPRYKVTKRGQDVTLRCDPISSHATLYWYQQALGQGPEFLTYFNYEAQPDKSGLPSDRFSAERPEGSISTLTIQRTEQRDSAMYRCASSLPGLAGATGELFFGEGSRLTVL.

The rearrangement joins TRBV5-1 to TRBJ1-5, with D unresolved. CDR1 is SGHRS and CDR2 is YFSETQ in the germline V gene. The CDR3 runs 14 residues. Trimming pared 0 bases from V and 2 bases from J, leaving 6 bases between. CDR3 region: CASSLAGRNQPQHF. CDR3 DNA: TGCGCCAGCAGCTTGGCCGGCCGCAATCAGCCCCAGCATTTT.

The chain links TRBV7-2 to TRBJ2-7, with TRBD2 matching over 7 bases. Germline trimming cut 6 bases from V and 3 bases from J; bases unmatched to any gene: 20. The CDR3 runs to 18 residues. The germline V gene has CDR1 SGHTA and CDR2 FQGNSA. CDR3 in amino acids: CASSSQVSGASSGYEQYF. The CDR3 DNA reads TGTGCCAGCAGTTCTCAAGTCAGCGGGGCTTCTAGCGGCTACGAGCAGTACTTC.

As regards this clone: The identical CDR3 is also encoded by other nucleotide sequences in the sample. This chain joins TRBV15 and TRBJ1-2, with D tentatively TRBD1 (5 bases). The CDR3 totals 13 residues. The V end was cut by 9 bases, the J end by 3 bases, with 14 bases between. The germline V gene encodes CDR1 LNHNV and CDR2 YYDKDF (reference sequence). CDR3 in amino acids: CATRTQGDYGYTF. CDR3 DNA: TGTGCCACTAGGACCCAAGGGGACTATGGCTACACCTTC. The full variable domain, completed using reference TRBV15 and TRBJ1-2, is DAMVIQNPRYQVTQFGKPVTLSCSQTLNHNVMYWYQQKSSQAPKLLFHYYDKDFNNEADTPDNFQSRRPNTSFCFLDIRSPGLGDTAMYLCATRTQGDYGYTFGSGTRLTVV.

The gene calls are TRBV9 and TRBJ2-5; D might be TRBD1 (6 bases). Per the germline V gene, CDR1 is SGDLS and CDR2 is YYNGEE. The CDR3 is 18 residues long. Trimming removed 2 bases at V and 4 bases at J, with 24 bases between. CDR3 coding DNA: TGTGCCAGCAGCGTGACAGAAGGGACATCCTCGTCCCCAGAGACCCAGTACTTC. Protein sequence: CASSVTEGTSSSPETQYF.

This chain joins TRBV6-2 or TRBV6-3 and TRBJ2-5; D assignment may be TRBD1 or TRBD2 (5 bases each). The CDR3 totals 11 residues. The V end was cut by 1 base, the J end by 13 bases, with 10 bases between. Looked up from germline, CDR1 is MNHEY and CDR2 is SVGEGT. CDR3 DNA sequence: TGTGCCAGCAGTTACTGGACCGGGACGTACTTC. It codes for CASSYWTGTYF.

The chain is built from TRBV6-1 and TRBJ1-1, with D possibly matching TRBD1 (5 bases). V dropped 1 base and J dropped 5 bases, with 14 bases sitting between them. Germline V gene data show CDR1 as MNHNS and CDR2 as SASEGT. The CDR3 consists of 15 residues. The CDR3 bases are TGTGCCAGCAGTGAAGGGGGGTTCGGGGATACTGAAGCTTTCTTT. Its protein product is CASSEGGFGDTEAFF.

The chain is built from TRBV6-6 and TRBJ2-1; possible D gene TRBD1, 6 bases. The V and J ends lost 4 bases and 8 bases respectively, with 12 bases between them. Germline CDR1 MNHNY, CDR2 SVGAGI (reference sequence). The CDR3 runs 13 residues. The CDR3 DNA reads TGTGCCAGCAGTTTCCGACCAGGGGATGAGCAGTTCTTC. It translates to CASSFRPGDEQFF.

This chain connects TRBV6-1 to TRBJ1-1; D unresolved. Trimming cost V 3 bases and J 5 bases, with 7 bases left between them. Germline V CDR1 and CDR2: MNHNS, SASEGT. The CDR3 has 12 residues. CDR3 in DNA: TGTGCCAGCAGTGAGGTGTATACTGAAGCTTTCTTT. It specifies CASSEVYTEAFF.

The genes are TRBV3-1 (or the pseudogene TRBV3-2) and TRBJ2-3; D unresolved. From germline, CDR1 is LGHDT and CDR2 YNNKEL (reference sequence). Trimming removed 3 bases from V and 0 bases from J, with 10 bases in between. The length of the CDR3 is 15 residues. CDR3 nucleotide sequence: TGTGCCAGCAGCCAGCAGGCGACTAGCACAGATACGCAGTATTTT. Amino acids: CASSQQATSTDTQYF.

The chain employs TRBV21-1 and TRBJ1-5. TRBV21-1 constitutes a pseudogene. This CDR3 is 17 amino acids long. CDR3 residues: CASSKVVVGAHDQPQHF. CDR3 DNA sequence: TGTGCCAGCAGCAAAGTGGTGGTCGGGGCCCATGACCAGCCCCAGCATTTT.